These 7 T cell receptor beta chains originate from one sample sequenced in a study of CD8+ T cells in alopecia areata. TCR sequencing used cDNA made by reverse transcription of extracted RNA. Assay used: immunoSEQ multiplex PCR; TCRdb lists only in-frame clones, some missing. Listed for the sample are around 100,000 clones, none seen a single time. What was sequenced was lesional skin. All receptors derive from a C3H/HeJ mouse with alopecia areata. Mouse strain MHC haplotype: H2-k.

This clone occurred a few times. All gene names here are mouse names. The CDR3 bases that were read are TGTGCCAGCGGTGATGCCTGGGGGAAATAT. Translating gives CASGDAWGKY. The full CDR3 protein is CASGDAWGKYEQYF. The genes are TRBV13-2 and TRBJ2-7; 7 nucleotides line up with TRBD2. Read coverage stops 4 residues before the CDR3 terminus; the germline J gene supplies the remainder. The CDR3 is 14 residues long. Germline V lookup: CDR1 NNHNN, CDR2 SYGAGS (reference sequence).

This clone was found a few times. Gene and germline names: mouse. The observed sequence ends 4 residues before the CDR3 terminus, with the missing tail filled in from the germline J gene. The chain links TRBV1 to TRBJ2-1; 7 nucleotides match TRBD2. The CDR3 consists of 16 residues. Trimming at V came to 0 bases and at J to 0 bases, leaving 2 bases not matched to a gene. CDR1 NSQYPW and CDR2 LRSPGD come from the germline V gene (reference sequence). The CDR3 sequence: CTCSAELGPNYAEQFF. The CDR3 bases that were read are TGCACCTGCAGTGCAGAACTGGGGCCTAACTATGCT.

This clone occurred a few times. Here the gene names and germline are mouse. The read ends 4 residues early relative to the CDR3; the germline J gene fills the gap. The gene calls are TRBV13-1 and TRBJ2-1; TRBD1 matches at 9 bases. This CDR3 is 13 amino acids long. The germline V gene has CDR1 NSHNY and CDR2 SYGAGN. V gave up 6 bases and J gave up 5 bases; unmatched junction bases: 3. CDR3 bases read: TGTGCCAGCACACAGGGGGCAAATGCT. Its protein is CASTQGANA. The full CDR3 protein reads CASTQGANAEQFF.

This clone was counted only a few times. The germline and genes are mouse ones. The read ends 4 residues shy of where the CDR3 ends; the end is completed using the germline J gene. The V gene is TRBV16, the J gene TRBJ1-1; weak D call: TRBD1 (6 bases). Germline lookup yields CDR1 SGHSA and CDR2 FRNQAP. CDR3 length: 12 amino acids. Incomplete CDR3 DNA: TGTGCAAGCAGCTTACAGGGGAGA. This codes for CASSLQGR. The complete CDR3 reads CASSLQGREVFF.

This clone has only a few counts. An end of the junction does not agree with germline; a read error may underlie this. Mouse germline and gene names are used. The sequenced part of the CDR3 DNA is TGTGCCAGCAGCCCTACGGGGGGTTCTAGTCAGAAC. Its protein product is CASSPTGGSSQN. The full CDR3 reads CASSPTGGSSQNTLYF. This chain uses TRBV19 with TRBJ2-4, with D possibly being TRBD2 (6 bases). The read ends 4 residues before the CDR3 terminus; that terminus is restored from the germline J gene. Germline V gene lookup returns CDR1 FNHDT and CDR2 SITEND (reference sequence). The CDR3 spans 16 residues.

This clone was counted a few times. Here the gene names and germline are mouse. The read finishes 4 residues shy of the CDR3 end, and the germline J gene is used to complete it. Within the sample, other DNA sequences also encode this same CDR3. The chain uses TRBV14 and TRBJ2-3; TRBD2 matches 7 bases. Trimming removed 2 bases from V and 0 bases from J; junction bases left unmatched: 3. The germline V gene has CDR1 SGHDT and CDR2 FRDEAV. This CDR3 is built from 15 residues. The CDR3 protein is CASSLTGTSAETLYF. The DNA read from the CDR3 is TGTGCCAGCAGTTTGACTGGGACTAGTGCAGAA.

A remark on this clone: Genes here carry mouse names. The DNA read from the CDR3 is TGTGCCAGCAAGGACAGCCAGGGTCAAAAC. It codes for CASKDSQGQN. The entire CDR3 protein reads CASKDSQGQNTLYF. The chain recombines TRBV13-3 with TRBJ2-4; TRBD1 is a possible D gene (6 bases). The CDR3 goes on 4 residues after the read ends, and that part is filled in from the germline J gene. CDR1 and CDR2 (germline): NNHDY, SYVADS. The V and J ends lost 6 bases and 1 base respectively, with 12 bases between them. The CDR3 has 14 amino acids.